Following are 18 T cell receptor beta chains from one sample sequenced in a study of identical twins. MiXCR, applied by TCRdb to the 5' RACE reads, yields one record per CDR3 protein. The sample consists of roughly 480,000 distinct CDR3 sequences, around 24% of them appearing once. These data were also filed under a second study, of T cells expressing NK-cell markers.

Sequencing input: CD4+ T cells sorted from blood. The receptors here all came from a young woman in good health.

The rearrangement joins TRBV5-1 to TRBJ2-7; 9 nucleotides line up with TRBD1. From germline, CDR1 is SGHRS and CDR2 YFSETQ. V lost 0 bases and J lost 3; bases outside the gene matches: 7. The CDR3 consists of 16 residues. CDR3 residues: CASSLAPGDRDYEQYF. The CDR3 DNA sequence: TGCGCCAGCAGCTTGGCCCCGGGGGACAGGGACTACGAGCAGTACTTC. The full variable domain, completed using reference TRBV5-1 and TRBJ2-7, is KAGVTQTPRYLIKTRGQQVTLSCSPISGHRSVSWYQQTPGQGLQFLFEYFSETQRNKGNFPGRFSGRQFSNSRSEMNVSTLELGDSALYLCASSLAPGDRDYEQYFGPGTRLTVT.

The chain combines TRBV18 with TRBJ2-7, with 7 bases lining up with TRBD1. V lost 6 bases to trimming and J lost 2 bases; unmatched junction nucleotides: 10. This CDR3 is 15 amino acids long. CDR1 is KGHSH, CDR2 LQKENI, per germline. The chain's CDR3 is CASSQGRTGPYEQYF. The CDR3 DNA is TGTGCCAGCTCTCAGGGACGGACAGGTCCCTACGAGCAGTACTTC.

This chain joins TRBV18 and TRBJ2-1; 7 bases fit TRBD1. The CDR3 has 16 residues. The V gene end was trimmed by 6 bases and the J gene end by 8 bases; junction bases not matched to a gene: 16. Germline lookup yields CDR1 KGHSH and CDR2 LQKENI. In DNA form, the CDR3 reads TGTGCCAGCTCCAAAACTGGACAGGAAGGTATCCATGAGCAGTTCTTC. This encodes CASSKTGQEGIHEQFF.

This clonotype was observed a handful of times. V is TRBV18 and J is TRBJ2-3; TRBD2 is a possible D gene (5 bases). Germline values: CDR1 KGHSH, CDR2 LQKENI. V lost 1 base and J lost 3, with 11 bases in between. The CDR3 is made up of 15 amino acids. The chain's CDR3 is CASSPRLEGTDTQYF. As DNA, the CDR3 is TGTGCCAGCTCACCACGGCTAGAGGGAACAGATACGCAGTATTTT.

This clonotype was seen a handful of times. J is TRBJ2-1 and V is TRBV3-1, with D tentatively TRBD2 (6 bases). V was cut by 3 bases and J by 0 bases, with 9 bases left in between. The CDR3 covers 15 residues. Germline V gene sequence: CDR1 LGHDT, CDR2 YNNKEL (reference sequence). CDR3 coding DNA: TGTGCCAGCAGCCAGCGGGGCAGCTCCTACAATGAGCAGTTCTTC. Protein sequence: CASSQRGSSYNEQFF.

V usage is TRBV2 and J usage is TRBJ2-1; TRBD2 matches 8 bases. Losses at the gene ends were 3 bases for V and 1 base for J; bases not matched to a gene: 5. The CDR3 sequence is 16 residues long. Germline CDR1 SNHLY, CDR2 FYNNEI. CDR3 residues: CASSEDSGVSYNEQFF. CDR3 nucleotide sequence: TGTGCCAGCAGTGAGGATAGCGGGGTATCCTACAATGAGCAGTTCTTC. Supplemented by reference TRBV2 and TRBJ2-1, the full variable domain reads EPEVTQTPSHQVTQMGQEVILRCVPISNHLYFYWYRQILGQKVEFLVSFYNNEISEKSEIFDDQFSVERPDGSNFTLKIRSTKLEDSAMYFCASSEDSGVSYNEQFFGPGTRLTVL.

This clonotype was observed a handful of times. The J gene is TRBJ2-5, the V gene TRBV5-1; D is undetermined. Germline CDR1 SGHRS, CDR2 YFSETQ. V was pared by 9 bases and J by 0 bases, with 15 bases between. This CDR3 has 14 amino acids. As DNA, the CDR3 is TGCGCCACCTCAACCGGAGCCTACCAAGAGACCCAGTACTTC. Amino acid sequence: CATSTGAYQETQYF.

V is TRBV10-3 and J is TRBJ2-2; no firm D call. The germline CDR1 and CDR2 sequences are ENHRY and SYGVKD. Trimming took off 6 bases at V and 2 bases at J, with 4 bases between the two ends. The CDR3 contains 12 residues. CDR3 coding DNA: TGTGCCATCAGCCCCAACACCGGGGAGCTGTTTTTT. Encoded protein: CAISPNTGELFF.

Ten or more counts support this clonotype. The V and J genes are TRBV4-2 and TRBJ1-2, with TRBD1 as a possible D gene (5 bases). There are 14 residues in the CDR3. Germline V gene lookup returns CDR1 LGHNA and CDR2 YNFKEQ. The germline V and J ends were trimmed by 0 bases and 4 bases, with 9 bases remaining between them. The DNA for the CDR3 is TGTGCCAGCAGCCAAGATCGGGGGTCCTATGGCTACACCTTC. It codes for CASSQDRGSYGYTF.

This chain links TRBV7-9 with TRBJ2-2, with D unclear. V lost 8 bases, J lost 5 bases, and 21 bases lay in between. Germline CDR1 reads SEHNR; CDR2 reads FQNEAQ (reference sequence). The length of the CDR3 is 16 residues. CDR3: CASVLSRGFSTGELFF. The CDR3, as DNA: TGTGCCAGCGTACTGTCACGTGGGTTTTCGACCGGGGAGCTGTTTTTT. Filled out from reference TRBV7-9 and TRBJ2-2, the complete variable domain reads DTGVSQNPRHKITKRGQNVTFRCDPISEHNRLYWYRQTLGQGPEFLTYFQNEAQLEKSRLLSDRFSAERPKGSFSTLEIQRTEQGDSAMYLCASVLSRGFSTGELFFGEGSRLTVL.

The chain combines TRBV10-3 with TRBJ2-7; TRBD2 matches 9 bases. Germline assignment: CDR1 ENHRY and CDR2 SYGVKD. J lost 6 bases, V lost 6 bases, and 6 bases had no gene match. The CDR3 is 13 residues long. CDR3 sequence (DNA): TGTGCCATCAGCTCCGGGACTAGCACCGAGCAGTACTTC. Protein product: CAISSGTSTEQYF.

The chain joins TRBV7-8 to TRBJ2-2; 8 bases are shared with TRBD1. The J segment lost 4 bases and the V segment lost 11 bases, leaving 9 bases of the junction unmatched. CDR1 is SGHVS and CDR2 is FQNEAQ in the germline V gene. The CDR3 contains 14 residues. CDR3 sequence (DNA): TGTGCCTCCAGGGGGCGGTTGAGCACCGGGGAGCTGTTTTTT. It codes for CASRGRLSTGELFF.

This chain links TRBV5-1 with TRBJ2-1, with 7 bases matching TRBD2. CDR1 SGHRS and CDR2 YFSETQ come from the germline V gene. Trimming removed 0 bases from V and 4 bases from J; junction bases left unmatched: 10. The CDR3 has 17 residues. For the CDR3, the DNA is TGCGCCAGCAGCTTGGAGGCAGCGGGGAATTGGTACAATGAGCAGTTCTTC. Translated: CASSLEAAGNWYNEQFF. The full variable domain, with the rest looked up from reference TRBV5-1 and TRBJ2-1, is KAGVTQTPRYLIKTRGQQVTLSCSPISGHRSVSWYQQTPGQGLQFLFEYFSETQRNKGNFPGRFSGRQFSNSRSEMNVSTLELGDSALYLCASSLEAAGNWYNEQFFGPGTRLTVL.

The chain joins TRBV6-2 or TRBV6-3 to TRBJ2-5, with D perhaps given as TRBD1 or TRBD2 (5 bases each). The CDR3 extends over 15 amino acids. Trimming removed 6 bases from V and 4 bases from J, with 18 bases in between. CDR1 is MNHEY and CDR2 is SVGEGT in the germline V gene. CDR3 in DNA: TGTGCCAGCAGCCCACGGTTGGGGGAAAGAGAGACCCAGTACTTC. It is translated as CASSPRLGERETQYF.

This clonotype has just a few counts. V usage is TRBV4-1 and J usage is TRBJ2-3; 11 bases align to TRBD2. The V and J ends lost 3 bases and 3 bases, in that order; junction bases with no gene match: 8. Germline CDR1 is MGHRA and CDR2 is YSYEKL. The length of the CDR3 is 17 residues. CDR3 DNA: TGCGCCAGCAGCCAGGAACCTAGACTAGCGGGGACAGATACGCAGTATTTT. Its protein product is CASSQEPRLAGTDTQYF.

V usage is TRBV19 and J usage is TRBJ1-2; perhaps TRBD1 as D (5 bases). The CDR3 runs 15 residues. Germline values: CDR1 LNHDA, CDR2 SQIVND (reference sequence). V was shortened by 4 bases and J by 0 bases, with 12 bases between the two germline ends. DNA of the CDR3: TGTGCCAGTAGTAACCGGGACCAAGCTAACTATGGCTACACCTTC. This codes for CASSNRDQANYGYTF.

The chain uses TRBV27 and TRBJ1-6; D not resolved. Trimming cost V 5 bases and J 0 bases, with 8 bases left between them. Germline CDR1 reads MNHEY; CDR2 reads SMNVEV (reference sequence). This CDR3 spans 15 amino acids. The CDR3 DNA follows: TGTGCCAGCAGTGGAAGAAGCTCCTATAATTCACCCCTCCACTTT. Translation gives CASSGRSSYNSPLHF.

V gene TRBV10-2 combines with J gene TRBJ2-7; 12 bases map to TRBD2. Trimming cost V 3 bases and J 4 bases; bases outside gene matches: 4. Per the germline V gene, CDR1 is WSHSY and CDR2 is SAAADI. CDR3 length: 15 residues. CDR3 nucleotides: TGCGCCAGCAGTGAAAGGACTAGCGGGAAATACGAGCAGTACTTC. It encodes CASSERTSGKYEQYF.